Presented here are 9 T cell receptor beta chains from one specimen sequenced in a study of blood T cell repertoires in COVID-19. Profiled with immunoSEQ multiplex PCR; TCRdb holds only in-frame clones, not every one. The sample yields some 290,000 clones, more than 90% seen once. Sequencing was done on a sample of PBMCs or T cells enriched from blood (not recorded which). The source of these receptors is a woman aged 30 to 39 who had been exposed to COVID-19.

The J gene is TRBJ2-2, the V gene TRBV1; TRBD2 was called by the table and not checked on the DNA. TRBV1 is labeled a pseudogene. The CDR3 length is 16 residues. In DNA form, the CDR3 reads TGCACCAGCAGCCCCAAGGGCGGGGAGGCCACCGGGGAGCTGTTTTTT. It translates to CTSSPKGGEATGELFF.

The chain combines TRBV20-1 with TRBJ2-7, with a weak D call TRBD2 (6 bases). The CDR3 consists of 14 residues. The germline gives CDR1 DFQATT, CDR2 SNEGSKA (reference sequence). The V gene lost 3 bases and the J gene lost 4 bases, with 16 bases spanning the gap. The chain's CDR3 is CSASVGTLPYEQYF. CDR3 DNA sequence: TGCAGTGCTAGTGTGGGGACTCTCCCTTACGAGCAGTACTTC.

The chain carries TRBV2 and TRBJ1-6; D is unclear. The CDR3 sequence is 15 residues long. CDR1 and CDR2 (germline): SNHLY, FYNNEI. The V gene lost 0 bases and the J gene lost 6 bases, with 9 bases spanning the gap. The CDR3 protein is CASSEAPGTNSPLHF. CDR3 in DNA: TGTGCCAGCAGTGAAGCCCCGGGTACTAATTCACCCCTCCACTTT.

The CDR3 bases are TGTGCCAGCAGCTTAGCGGGGGAAGGCACCGGGGAGCTGTTTTTT. Amino acids: CASSLAGEGTGELFF. This chain joins TRBV27 and TRBJ2-2, with 9 bases fitting TRBD2. The CDR3 totals 15 residues. With 6 bases clipped from V and 4 bases from J, the junction kept 6 bases outside the gene matches. CDR1 and CDR2 from the germline V gene are MNHEY and SMNVEV (reference sequence).

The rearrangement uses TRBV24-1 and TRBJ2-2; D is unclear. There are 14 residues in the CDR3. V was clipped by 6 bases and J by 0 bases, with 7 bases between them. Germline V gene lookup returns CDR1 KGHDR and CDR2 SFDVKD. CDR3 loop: CATSPRSNTGELFF. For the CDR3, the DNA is TGTGCCACCAGTCCCCGGTCGAACACCGGGGAGCTGTTTTTT.

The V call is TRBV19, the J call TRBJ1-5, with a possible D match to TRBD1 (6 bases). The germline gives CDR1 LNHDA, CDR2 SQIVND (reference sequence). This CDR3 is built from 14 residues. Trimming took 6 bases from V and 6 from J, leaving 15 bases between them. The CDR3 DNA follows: TGTGCCAGTAGAGATCCAGGGGCGAGTCAGCCCCAGCATTTT. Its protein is CASRDPGASQPQHF.

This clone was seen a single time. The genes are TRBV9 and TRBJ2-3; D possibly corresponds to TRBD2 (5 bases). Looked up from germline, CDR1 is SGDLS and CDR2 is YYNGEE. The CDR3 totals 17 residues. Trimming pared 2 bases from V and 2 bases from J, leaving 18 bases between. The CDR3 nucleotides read TGTGCCAGCAGCGTCGCAACATACGGGGTGGTCACAGATACGCAGTATTTT. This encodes CASSVATYGVVTDTQYF. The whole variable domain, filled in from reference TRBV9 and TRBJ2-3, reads DSGVTQTPKHLITATGQRVTLRCSPRSGDLSVYWYQQSLDQGLQFLIQYYNGEERAKGNILERFSAQQFPDLHSELNLSSLELGDSALYFCASSVATYGVVTDTQYFGPGTRLTVL.

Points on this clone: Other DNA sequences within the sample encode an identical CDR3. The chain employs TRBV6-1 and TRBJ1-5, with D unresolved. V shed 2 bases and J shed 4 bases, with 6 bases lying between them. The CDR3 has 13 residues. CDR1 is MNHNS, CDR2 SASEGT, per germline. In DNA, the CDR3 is TGTGCCAGCAGTGAACGAGGGAATCAGCCCCAGCATTTT. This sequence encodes CASSERGNQPQHF.

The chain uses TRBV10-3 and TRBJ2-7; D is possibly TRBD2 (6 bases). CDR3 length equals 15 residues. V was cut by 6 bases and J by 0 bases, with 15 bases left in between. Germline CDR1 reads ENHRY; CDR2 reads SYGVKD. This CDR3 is CAIRFGTLASYEQYF. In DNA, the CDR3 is TGTGCCATCAGGTTCGGGACTTTGGCCTCCTACGAGCAGTACTTC.